This T cell receptor beta chain stems from a study of T cell repertoires in cytomegalovirus infection. About the research overall: Matching HLA type and CMV infection were both indicated by public TCR beta signatures.

This clonotype has only one observation. Its target is not known. MiXCR was run by TCRdb on the reads, yielding one entry per CDR3 protein. The sample records some 160,000 distinct CDR3 sequences, approximately 17% being singletons. The study's findings and limits: HLA-C-restricted CMV clonotypes gave the most frequent clonotype in two of eight donors.

This CDR3 is 15 amino acids long. V shed 4 bases, J shed 4 bases, and the junction held 2 bases outside the gene matches. Germline V gene lookup returns CDR1 SGHTA and CDR2 FQGNSA. The chain employs TRBV7-2 and TRBJ2-3; TRBD2 matches 13 bases. Input material: CD8+ T cells from PBMCs. The clonotype was recovered from a human donor in good health (CMV status not recorded). Some clones in this sample may be carry-over from other donors' samples. CDR3 loop: CASSSTSGRADTQYF. The DNA for the CDR3 is TGTGCCAGCAGCTCTACTAGCGGGAGGGCAGATACGCAGTATTTT.